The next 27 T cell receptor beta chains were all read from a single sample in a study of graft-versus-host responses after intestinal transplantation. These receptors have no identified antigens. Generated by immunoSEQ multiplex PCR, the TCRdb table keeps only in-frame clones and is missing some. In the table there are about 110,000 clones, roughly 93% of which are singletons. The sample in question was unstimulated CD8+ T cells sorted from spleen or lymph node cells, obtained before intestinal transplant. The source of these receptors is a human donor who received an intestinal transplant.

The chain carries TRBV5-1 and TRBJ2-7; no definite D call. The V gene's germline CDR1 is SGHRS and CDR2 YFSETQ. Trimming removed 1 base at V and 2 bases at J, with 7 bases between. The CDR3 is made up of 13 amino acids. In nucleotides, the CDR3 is TGCGCCAGCAGCTTGACAGAACCCTACGAGCAGTACTTC. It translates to CASSLTEPYEQYF. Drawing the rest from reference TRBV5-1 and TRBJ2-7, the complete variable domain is KAGVTQTPRYLIKTRGQQVTLSCSPISGHRSVSWYQQTPGQGLQFLFEYFSETQRNKGNFPGRFSGRQFSNSRSEMNVSTLELGDSALYLCASSLTEPYEQYFGPGTRLTVT.

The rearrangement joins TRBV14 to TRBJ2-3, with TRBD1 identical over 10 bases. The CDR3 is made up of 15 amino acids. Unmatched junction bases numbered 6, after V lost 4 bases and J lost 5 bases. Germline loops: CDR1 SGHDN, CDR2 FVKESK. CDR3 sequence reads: CASSPWTGGIDTQYF. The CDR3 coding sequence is TGTGCCAGCAGCCCTTGGACAGGGGGAATAGATACGCAGTATTTT.

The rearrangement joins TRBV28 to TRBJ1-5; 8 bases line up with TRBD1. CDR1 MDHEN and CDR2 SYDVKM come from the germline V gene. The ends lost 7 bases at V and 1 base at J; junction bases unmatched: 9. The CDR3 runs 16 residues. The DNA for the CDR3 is TGTGCCAGCAATGGGGCCAGGGGGCAGAGCAATCAGCCCCAGCATTTT. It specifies CASNGARGQSNQPQHF.

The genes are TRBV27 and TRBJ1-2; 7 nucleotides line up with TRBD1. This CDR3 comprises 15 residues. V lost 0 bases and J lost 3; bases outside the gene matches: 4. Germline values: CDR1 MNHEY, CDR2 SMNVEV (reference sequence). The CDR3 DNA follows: TGTGCCAGCAGTTTATCGGCGGGACAGCACTATGGCTACACCTTC. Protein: CASSLSAGQHYGYTF.

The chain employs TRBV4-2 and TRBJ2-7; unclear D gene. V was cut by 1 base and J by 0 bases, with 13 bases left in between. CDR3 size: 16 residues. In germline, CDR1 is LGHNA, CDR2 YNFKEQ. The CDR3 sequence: CASSQGALSGSYEQYF. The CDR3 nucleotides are TGTGCCAGCAGCCAAGGGGCTTTATCGGGCTCCTACGAGCAGTACTTC.

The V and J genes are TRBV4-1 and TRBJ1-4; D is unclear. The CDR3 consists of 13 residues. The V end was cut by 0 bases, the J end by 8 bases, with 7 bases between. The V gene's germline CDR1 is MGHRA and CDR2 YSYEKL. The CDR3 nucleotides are TGCGCCAGCAGCCAAGAGGACGGAGAAAAACTGTTTTTT. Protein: CASSQEDGEKLFF.

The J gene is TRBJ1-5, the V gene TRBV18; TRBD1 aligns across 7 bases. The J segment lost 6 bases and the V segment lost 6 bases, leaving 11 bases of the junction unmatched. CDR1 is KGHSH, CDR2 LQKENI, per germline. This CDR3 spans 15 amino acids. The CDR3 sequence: CASSTDRAAGQPQHF. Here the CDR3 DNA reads TGTGCCAGCTCTACCGACAGGGCGGCGGGTCAGCCCCAGCATTTT.

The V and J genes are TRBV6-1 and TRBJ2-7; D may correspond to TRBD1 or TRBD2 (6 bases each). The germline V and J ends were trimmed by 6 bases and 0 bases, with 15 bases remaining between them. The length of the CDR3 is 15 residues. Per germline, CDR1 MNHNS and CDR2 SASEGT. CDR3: CASRGWRGDSYEQYF. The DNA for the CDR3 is TGTGCCAGCAGGGGGTGGAGGGGGGACTCCTACGAGCAGTACTTC.

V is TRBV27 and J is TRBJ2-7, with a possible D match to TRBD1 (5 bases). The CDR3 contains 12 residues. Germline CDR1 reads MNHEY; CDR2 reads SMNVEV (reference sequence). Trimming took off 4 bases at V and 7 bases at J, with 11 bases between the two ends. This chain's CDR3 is CASSSPGSEQYF. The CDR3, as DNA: TGTGCCAGCAGTTCCCCAGGGTCAGAGCAGTACTTC.

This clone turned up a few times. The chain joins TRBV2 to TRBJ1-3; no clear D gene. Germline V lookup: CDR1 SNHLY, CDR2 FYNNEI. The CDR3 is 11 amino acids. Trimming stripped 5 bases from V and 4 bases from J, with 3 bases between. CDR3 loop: CASSPGNTIYF. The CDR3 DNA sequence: TGTGCCAGCAGTCCCGGAAACACCATATATTTT.

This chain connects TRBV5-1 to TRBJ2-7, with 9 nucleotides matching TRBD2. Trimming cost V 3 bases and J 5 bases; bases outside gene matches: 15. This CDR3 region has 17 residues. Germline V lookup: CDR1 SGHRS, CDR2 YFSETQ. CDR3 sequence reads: CASSSDGGRAGGNEQYF. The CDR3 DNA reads TGCGCCAGCAGCTCAGACGGCGGGAGGGCCGGAGGGAACGAGCAGTACTTC.

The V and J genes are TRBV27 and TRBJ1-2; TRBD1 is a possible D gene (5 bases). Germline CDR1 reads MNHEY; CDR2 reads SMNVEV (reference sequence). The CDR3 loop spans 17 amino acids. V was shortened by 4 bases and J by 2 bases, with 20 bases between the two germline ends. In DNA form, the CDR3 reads TGTGCCAGCAGTTCGACAGCTTATAACTCTCCAAACTATGGCTACACCTTC. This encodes CASSSTAYNSPNYGYTF.

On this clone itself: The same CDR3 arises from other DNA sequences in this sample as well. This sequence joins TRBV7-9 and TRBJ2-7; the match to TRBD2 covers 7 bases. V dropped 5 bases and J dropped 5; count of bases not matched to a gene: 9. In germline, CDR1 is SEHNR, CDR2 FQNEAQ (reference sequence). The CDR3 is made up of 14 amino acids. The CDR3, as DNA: TGTGCCAGCAGCAGAGCGGGGCAAGGCCACGAGCAGTACTTC. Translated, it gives CASSRAGQGHEQYF.

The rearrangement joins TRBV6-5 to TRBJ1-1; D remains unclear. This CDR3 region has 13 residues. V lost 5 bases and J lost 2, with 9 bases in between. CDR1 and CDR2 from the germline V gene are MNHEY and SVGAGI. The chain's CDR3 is CASSTGPNTEAFF. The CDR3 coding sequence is TGTGCCAGCAGTACCGGGCCCAACACTGAAGCTTTCTTT.

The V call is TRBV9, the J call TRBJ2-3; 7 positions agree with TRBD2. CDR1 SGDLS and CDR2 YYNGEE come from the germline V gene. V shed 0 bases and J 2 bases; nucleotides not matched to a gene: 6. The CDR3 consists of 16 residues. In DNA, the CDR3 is TGTGCCAGCAGCGTAGCGGGCGGGGGAATCACAGATACGCAGTATTTT. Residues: CASSVAGGGITDTQYF.

The CDR3 DNA is TGCGCCAGCAGCGACGGGAGAGGGACCTACGAGCAGTACTTC. It specifies CASSDGRGTYEQYF. The chain uses TRBV5-1 and TRBJ2-7; the D gene is possibly TRBD2 (6 bases). Trimming took off 4 bases at V and 2 bases at J, with 13 bases between the two ends. The CDR3 totals 14 residues. Germline CDR1 reads SGHRS; CDR2 reads YFSETQ.

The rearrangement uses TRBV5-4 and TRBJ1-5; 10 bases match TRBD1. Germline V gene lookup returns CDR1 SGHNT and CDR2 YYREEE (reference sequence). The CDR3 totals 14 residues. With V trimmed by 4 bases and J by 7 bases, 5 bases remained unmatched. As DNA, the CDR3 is TGTGCCAGCAGCCCCGGACAGGGGGTACAGCCCCAGCATTTT. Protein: CASSPGQGVQPQHF.

The CDR3: CASSTDGGFSGNTIYF. The CDR3 DNA sequence: TGTGCCAGTAGTACCGACGGGGGTTTCTCTGGAAACACCATATATTTT. The rearrangement joins TRBV27 to TRBJ1-3; D perhaps matches TRBD1 (5 bases). The CDR3 contains 16 residues. Germline CDR1 reads MNHEY; CDR2 reads SMNVEV (reference sequence). V was trimmed by 9 bases and J by 0 bases, leaving 18 bases between them.

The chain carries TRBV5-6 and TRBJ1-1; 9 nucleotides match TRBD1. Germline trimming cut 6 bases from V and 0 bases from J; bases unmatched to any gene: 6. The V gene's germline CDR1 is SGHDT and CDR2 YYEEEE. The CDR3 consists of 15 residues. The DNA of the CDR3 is TGTGCCAGCACGTGGACAGGGGCTATGAACACTGAAGCTTTCTTT. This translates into CASTWTGAMNTEAFF.

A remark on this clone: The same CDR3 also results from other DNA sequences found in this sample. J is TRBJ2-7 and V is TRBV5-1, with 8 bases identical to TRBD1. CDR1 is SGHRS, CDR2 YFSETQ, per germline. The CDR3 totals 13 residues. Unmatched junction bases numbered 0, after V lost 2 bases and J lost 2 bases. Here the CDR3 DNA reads TGCGCCAGCAGCTTCAGGGGGCCCTACGAGCAGTACTTC. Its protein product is CASSFRGPYEQYF.

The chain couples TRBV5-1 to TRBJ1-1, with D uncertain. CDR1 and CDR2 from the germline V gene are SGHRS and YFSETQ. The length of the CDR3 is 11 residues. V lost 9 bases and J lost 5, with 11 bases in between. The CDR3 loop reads CATQMGTEAFF. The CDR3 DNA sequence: TGCGCCACCCAGATGGGGACTGAAGCTTTCTTT.

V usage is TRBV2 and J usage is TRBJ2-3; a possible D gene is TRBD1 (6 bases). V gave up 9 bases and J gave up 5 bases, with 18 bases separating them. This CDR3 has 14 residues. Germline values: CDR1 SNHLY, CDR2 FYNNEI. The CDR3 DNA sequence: TGTGCCAGTTCGACAGGAGGTACACAAGATACGCAGTATTTT. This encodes CASSTGGTQDTQYF.

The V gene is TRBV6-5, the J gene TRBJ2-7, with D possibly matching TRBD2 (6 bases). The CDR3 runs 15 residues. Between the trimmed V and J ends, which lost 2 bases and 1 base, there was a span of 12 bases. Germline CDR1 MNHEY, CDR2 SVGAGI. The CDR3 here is CASSYGRGASYEQYF. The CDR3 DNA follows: TGTGCCAGCAGTTACGGGCGCGGGGCTTCCTACGAGCAGTACTTC.

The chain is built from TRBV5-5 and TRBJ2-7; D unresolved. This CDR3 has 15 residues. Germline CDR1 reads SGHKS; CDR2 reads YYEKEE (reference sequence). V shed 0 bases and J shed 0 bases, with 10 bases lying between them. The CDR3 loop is CASSLVPTGSYEQYF. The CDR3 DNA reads TGTGCCAGCAGCTTGGTTCCGACGGGCTCCTACGAGCAGTACTTC.

The CDR3: CASSFGVGTEAFF. CDR3 sequence (DNA): TGTGCCAGCAGTTTTGGGGTAGGCACTGAAGCTTTCTTT. This sequence joins TRBV27 and TRBJ1-1, with D unresolved. The CDR3 covers 13 residues. The V end lost 3 bases, the J end lost 4 bases, and 9 bases lay between the germline ends. Looked up from germline, CDR1 is MNHEY and CDR2 is SMNVEV (reference sequence).

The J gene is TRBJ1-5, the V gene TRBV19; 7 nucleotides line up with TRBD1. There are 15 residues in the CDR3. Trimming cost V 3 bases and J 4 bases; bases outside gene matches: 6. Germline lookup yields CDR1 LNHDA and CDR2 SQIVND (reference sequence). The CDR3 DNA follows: TGTGCCAGTAGTATGGCCCAGGGGGAAAATCAGCCCCAGCATTTT. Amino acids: CASSMAQGENQPQHF.

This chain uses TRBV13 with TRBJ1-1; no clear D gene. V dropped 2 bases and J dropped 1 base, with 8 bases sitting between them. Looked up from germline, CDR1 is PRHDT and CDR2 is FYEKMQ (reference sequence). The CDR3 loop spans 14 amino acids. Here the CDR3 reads CASSLIHGNTEAFF. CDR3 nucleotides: TGTGCCAGCAGCTTAATACATGGGAACACTGAAGCTTTCTTT.